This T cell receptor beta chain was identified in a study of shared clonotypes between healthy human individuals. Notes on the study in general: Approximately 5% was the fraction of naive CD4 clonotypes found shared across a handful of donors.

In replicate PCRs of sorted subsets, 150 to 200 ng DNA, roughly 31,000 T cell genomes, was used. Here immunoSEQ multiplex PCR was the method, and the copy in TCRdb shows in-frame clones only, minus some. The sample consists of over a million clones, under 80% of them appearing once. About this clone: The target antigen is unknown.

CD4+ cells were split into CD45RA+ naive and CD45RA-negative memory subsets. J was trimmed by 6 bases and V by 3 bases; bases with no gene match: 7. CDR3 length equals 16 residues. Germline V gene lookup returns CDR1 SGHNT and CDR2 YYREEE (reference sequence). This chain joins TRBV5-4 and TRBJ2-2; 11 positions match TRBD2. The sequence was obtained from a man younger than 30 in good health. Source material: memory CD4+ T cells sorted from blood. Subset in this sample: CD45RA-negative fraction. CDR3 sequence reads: CASSSVAGGPAGELFF. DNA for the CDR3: TGTGCCAGCAGCTCTGTAGCGGGAGGGCCAGCCGGGGAGCTGTTTTTT.